This T cell receptor (beta chain) was identified during a study of a mutant IDH1 vaccine in newly diagnosed glioma. As for the study in general: Initiation of the vaccine course occurred 4-6 weeks after radiotherapy alone, or alongside temozolomide cycles.

The CDR3 is made up of 13 amino acids. V gave up 1 base and J gave up 4 bases, with 6 bases separating them. Germline V lookup: CDR1 SGHNT, CDR2 YYREEE (reference sequence). The time point denotes: week 47, end of study. Vaccination comprised doses that each held 300 ug of mutant IDH1 20-mer peptide, plus topical imiquimod. Sequencing was performed with immunoSEQ multiplex PCR; in TCRdb, only in-frame clones are kept and a portion is missing. This table holds about 56,000 clones, roughly 76% found once. With respect to this clone: Its antigen is currently unknown.

The chain recombines TRBV5-4 with TRBJ1-5; D gene unclear. The specimen was PBMCs, collected from a glioma patient whose treatment included an IDH1 peptide vaccine. The sequence came from a man between 45 and 60 years old with glioma. CDR3: CASSLQGNQPQHF. CDR3 DNA: TGTGCCAGCAGCTTGCAAGGTAATCAGCCCCAGCATTTT.